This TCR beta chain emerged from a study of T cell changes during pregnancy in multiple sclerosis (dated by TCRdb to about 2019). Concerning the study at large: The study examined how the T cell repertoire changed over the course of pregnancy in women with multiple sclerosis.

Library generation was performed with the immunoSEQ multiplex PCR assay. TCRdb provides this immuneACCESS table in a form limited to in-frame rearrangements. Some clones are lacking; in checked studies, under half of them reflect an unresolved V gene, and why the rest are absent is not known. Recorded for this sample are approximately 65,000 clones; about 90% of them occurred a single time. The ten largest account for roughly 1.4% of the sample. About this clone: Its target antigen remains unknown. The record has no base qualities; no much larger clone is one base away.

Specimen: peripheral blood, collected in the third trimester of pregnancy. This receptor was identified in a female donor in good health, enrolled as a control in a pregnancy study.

The CDR3: CAISESGTTGNTIYF. The base sequence is TGTGCCATCAGTGAGTCCGGGACAACTGGAAACACCATATATTTT. The rearrangement joined TRBV10-3 to TRBJ1-3; the D region possibly corresponds to TRBD1 (6 bases align). The germline V gene yields ENHRY for CDR1 and SYGVKD for CDR2. V loses 0 bases of germline sequence and J loses 2 bases, and the interval between the two ends is 8 bases. From cysteine to phenylalanine, the CDR3 is 15 amino acids long. Left in the record is the CDR3 DNA by itself, 45 bases read in frame from the first base.